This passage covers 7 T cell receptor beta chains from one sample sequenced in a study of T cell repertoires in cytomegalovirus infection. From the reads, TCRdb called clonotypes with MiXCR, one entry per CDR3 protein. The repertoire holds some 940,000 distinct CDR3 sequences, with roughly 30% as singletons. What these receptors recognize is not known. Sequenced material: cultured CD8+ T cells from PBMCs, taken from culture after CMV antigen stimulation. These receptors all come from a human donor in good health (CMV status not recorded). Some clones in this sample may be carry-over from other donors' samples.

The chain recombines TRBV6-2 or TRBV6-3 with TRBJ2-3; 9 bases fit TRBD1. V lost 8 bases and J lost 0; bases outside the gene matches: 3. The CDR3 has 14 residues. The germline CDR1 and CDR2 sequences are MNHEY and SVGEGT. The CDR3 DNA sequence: TGTGCCAGCGGGGACAGGGATAGCACAGATACGCAGTATTTT. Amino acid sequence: CASGDRDSTDTQYF.

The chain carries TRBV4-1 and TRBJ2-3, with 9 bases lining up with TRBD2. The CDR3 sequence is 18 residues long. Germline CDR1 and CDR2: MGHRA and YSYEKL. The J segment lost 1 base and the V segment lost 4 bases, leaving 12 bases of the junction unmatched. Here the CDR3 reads CASSRRASGDGGTDTQYF. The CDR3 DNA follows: TGCGCCAGCAGCCGTCGCGCTAGCGGGGACGGGGGCACAGATACGCAGTATTTT.

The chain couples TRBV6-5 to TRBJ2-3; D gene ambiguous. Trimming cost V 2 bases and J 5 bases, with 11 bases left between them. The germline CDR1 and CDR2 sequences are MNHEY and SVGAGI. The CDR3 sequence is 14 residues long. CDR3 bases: TGTGCCAGCAGTTACACGGTCGGAGTAGATACGCAGTATTTT. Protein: CASSYTVGVDTQYF.

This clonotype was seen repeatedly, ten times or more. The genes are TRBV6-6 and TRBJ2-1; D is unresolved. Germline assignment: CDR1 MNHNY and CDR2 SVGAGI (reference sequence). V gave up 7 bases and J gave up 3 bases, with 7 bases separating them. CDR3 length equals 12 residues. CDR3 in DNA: TGTGCCAGCACTTTGAACTACAATGAGCAGTTCTTC. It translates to CASTLNYNEQFF.

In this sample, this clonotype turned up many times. CDR3 bases: TGTGCCAGCAGCTTAGGCCCTGGGCCGGGGCAGGGCTACACCTTC. It yields the protein CASSLGPGPGQGYTF. The chain recombines TRBV7-2 with TRBJ1-2, with D perhaps matching TRBD1 (5 bases). The V end lost 1 base, the J end lost 8 bases, and 17 bases lay between the germline ends. The CDR3 is 15 amino acids. The V gene's germline CDR1 is SGHTA and CDR2 FQGNSA.

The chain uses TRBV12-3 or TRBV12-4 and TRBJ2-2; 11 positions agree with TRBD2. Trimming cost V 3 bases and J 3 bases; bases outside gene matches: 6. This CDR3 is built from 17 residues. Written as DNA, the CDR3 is TGTGCCAGCAGTTTCGTACTAGCGGGGGCCCACACCGGGGAGCTGTTTTTT. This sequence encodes CASSFVLAGAHTGELFF.

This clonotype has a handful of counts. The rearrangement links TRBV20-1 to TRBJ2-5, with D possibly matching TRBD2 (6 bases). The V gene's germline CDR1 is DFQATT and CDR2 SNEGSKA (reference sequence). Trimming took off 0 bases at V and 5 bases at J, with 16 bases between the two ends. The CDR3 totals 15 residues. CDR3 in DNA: TGCAGTGCTAGAGAAACGGGACTTCCCTCGGAGACCCAGTACTTC. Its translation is CSARETGLPSETQYF.